The clone carrying this T cell receptor beta chain was counted only a few times. The antigen is undetermined. The sample originates from a study of PD-1 blockade in classical Hodgkin lymphoma. Data came from immunoSEQ multiplex PCR; TCRdb stores just in-frame clones and leaves some out. The sample holds around 99,000 clones; roughly 76% are singletons and the top ten take roughly 15%. All patients relapsed after autologous stem cell transplantation, and brentuximab vedotin exposure varied. Reported best responses ranged across complete response, partial response or progressive disease. CDR1 and CDR2 (germline): MDHEN, SYDVKM. V gave up 5 bases and J gave up 7 bases; unmatched junction bases: 8. This CDR3 has 15 amino acids. The study, taken as a whole, reports: Relative to healthy donors, newly diagnosed patients reportedly had lower baseline TCR diversity, which was reported as lower still in relapsed/refractory patients. Complete responders' baseline diversity resembled that of newly diagnosed patients. Exclusion was applied to patients who started nivolumab under 1 year after ASCT.

The chain links TRBV28 to TRBJ1-5; 10 bases are shared with TRBD1. Specimen: peripheral blood mononuclear cells (PBMCs), collected before the second cycle of nivolumab. The receptor comes from a human donor with classical Hodgkin lymphoma. DNA of the CDR3: TGTGCCAGCAGTGCCGGGGACAGGGGTTCACAGCCCCAGCATTTT. It encodes CASSAGDRGSQPQHF.